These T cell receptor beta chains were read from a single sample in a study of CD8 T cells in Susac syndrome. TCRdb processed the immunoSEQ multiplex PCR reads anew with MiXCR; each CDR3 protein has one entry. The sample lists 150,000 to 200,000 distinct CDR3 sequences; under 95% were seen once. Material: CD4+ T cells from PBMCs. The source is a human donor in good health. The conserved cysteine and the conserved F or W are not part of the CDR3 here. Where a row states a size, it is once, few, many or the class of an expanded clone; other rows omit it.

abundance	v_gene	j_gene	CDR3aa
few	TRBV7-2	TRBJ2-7	ASSSGQGFYEQY
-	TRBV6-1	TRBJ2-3	ASRGQGAKDTQY
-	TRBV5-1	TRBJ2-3	ASSPLAGGGTDTQY
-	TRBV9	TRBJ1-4	ASSVEGRADEKLF
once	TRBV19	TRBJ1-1	ASSIKGWNTEAF
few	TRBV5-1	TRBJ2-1	ASSLWSGRTYNEQF
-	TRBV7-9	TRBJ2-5	ASSLLAKETQY
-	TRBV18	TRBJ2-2	ASSPPVQPNTGELF
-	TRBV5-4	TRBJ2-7	ASSFVGGVEQY
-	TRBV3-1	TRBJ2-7	ASLSGRGEQY
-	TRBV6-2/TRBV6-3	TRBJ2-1	ASRRDRGHNEQF
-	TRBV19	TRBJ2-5	ASSIEGKETQY
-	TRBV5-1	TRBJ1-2	ASSLELGGYGYT
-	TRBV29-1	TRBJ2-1	SVGEREGRNEQF
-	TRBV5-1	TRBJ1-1	ASSLEAGSTEAF
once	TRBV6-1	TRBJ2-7	ASSEATGSPYEQY
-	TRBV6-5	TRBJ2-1	ASSYLNNEQF
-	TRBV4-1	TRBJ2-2	ASSLLGGVTGELF
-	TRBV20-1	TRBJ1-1	SAPTGQEDTEAF
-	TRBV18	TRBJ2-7	ASSPIGSEQY
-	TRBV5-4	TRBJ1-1	ASSLLGQGYTEAF
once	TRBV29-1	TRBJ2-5	SVSDRLRQETQY